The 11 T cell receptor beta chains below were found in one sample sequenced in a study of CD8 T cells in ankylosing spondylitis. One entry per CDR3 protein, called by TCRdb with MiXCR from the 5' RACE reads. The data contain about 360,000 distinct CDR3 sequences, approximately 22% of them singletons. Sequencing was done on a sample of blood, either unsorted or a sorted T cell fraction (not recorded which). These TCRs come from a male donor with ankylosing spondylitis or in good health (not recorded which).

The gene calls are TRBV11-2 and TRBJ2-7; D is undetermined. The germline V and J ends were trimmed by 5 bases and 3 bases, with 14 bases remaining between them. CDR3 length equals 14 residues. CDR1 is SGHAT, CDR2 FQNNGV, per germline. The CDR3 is CASSPSGQDYEQYF. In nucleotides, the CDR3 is TGTGCCAGCAGCCCCAGTGGGCAGGACTACGAGCAGTACTTC.

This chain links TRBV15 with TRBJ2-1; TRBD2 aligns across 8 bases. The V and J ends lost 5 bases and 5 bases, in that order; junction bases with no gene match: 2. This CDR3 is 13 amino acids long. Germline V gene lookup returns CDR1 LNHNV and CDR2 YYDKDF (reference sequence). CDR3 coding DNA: TGTGCCACCAGCGGGCGGGGGGACAATGAGCAGTTCTTC. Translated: CATSGRGDNEQFF.

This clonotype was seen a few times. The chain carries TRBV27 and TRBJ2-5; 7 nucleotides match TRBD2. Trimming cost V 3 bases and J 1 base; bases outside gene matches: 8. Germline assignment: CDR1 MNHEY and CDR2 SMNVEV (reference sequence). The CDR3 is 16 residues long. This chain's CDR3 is CASSFGLVGSQETQYF. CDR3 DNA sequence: TGTGCCAGCAGTTTCGGACTAGTTGGTTCCCAAGAGACCCAGTACTTC.

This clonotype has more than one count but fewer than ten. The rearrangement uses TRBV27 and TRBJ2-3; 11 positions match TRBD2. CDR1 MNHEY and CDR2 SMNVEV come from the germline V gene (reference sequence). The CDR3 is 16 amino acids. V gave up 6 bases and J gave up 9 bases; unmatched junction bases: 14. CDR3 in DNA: TGTGCCAGCAGCCCACTAGCGGGGGCAAGATGGGAGACGCAGTATTTT. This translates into CASSPLAGARWETQYF.

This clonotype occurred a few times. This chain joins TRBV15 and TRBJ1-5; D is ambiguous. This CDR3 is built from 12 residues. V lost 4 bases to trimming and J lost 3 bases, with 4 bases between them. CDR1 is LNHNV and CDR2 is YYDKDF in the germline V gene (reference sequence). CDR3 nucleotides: TGTGCCACCAGCACCCCCAATCAGCCCCAGCATTTT. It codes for CATSTPNQPQHF.

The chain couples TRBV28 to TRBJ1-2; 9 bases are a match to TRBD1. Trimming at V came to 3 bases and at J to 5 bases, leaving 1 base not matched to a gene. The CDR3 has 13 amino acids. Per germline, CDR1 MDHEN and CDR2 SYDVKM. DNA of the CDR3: TGTGCCAGCAGTTTCGGGACAGGGTATGGCTACACCTTC. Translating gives CASSFGTGYGYTF.

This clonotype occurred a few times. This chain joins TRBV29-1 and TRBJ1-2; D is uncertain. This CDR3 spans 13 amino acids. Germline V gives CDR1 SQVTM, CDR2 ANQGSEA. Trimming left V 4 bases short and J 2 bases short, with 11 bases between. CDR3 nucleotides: TGCAGCGTTGCCCGGACGGAGAACTATGGCTACACCTTC. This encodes CSVARTENYGYTF.

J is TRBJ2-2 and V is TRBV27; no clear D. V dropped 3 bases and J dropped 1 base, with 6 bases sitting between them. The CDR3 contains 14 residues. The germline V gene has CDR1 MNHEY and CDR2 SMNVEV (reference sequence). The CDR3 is CASSFIENTGELFF. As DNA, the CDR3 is TGTGCCAGCAGTTTTATAGAGAACACCGGGGAGCTGTTTTTT.

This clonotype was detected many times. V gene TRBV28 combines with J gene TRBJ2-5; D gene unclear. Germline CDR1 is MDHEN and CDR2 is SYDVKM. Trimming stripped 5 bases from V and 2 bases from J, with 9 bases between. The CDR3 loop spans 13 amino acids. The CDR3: CASSPGSQETQYF. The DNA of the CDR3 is TGTGCCAGCAGTCCCGGAAGTCAAGAGACCCAGTACTTC.

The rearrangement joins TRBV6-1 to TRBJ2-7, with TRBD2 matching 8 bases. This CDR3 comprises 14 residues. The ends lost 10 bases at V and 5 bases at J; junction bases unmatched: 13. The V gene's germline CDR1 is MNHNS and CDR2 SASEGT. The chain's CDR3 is CATDGGGRRDEQYF. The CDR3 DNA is TGTGCCACCGACGGGGGGGGGCGAAGGGACGAGCAGTACTTC.

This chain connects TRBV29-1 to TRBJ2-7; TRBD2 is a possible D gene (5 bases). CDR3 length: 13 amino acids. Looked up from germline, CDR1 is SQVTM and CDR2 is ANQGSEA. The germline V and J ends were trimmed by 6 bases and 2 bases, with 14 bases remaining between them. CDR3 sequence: CSVAPGNPYEQYF. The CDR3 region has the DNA TGCAGCGTCGCGCCCGGGAATCCCTACGAGCAGTACTTC.